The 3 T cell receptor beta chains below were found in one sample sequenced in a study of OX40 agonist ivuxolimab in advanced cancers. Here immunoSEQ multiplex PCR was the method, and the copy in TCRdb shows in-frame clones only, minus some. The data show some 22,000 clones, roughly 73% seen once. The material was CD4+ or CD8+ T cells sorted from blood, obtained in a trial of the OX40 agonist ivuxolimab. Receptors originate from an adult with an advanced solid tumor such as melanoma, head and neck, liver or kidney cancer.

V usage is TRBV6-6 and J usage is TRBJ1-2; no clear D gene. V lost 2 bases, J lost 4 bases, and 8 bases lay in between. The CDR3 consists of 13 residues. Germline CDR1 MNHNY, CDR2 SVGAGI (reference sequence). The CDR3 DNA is TGTGCCAGCAGTTACGGCAGTGGCTATGGCTACACCTTC. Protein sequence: CASSYGSGYGYTF.

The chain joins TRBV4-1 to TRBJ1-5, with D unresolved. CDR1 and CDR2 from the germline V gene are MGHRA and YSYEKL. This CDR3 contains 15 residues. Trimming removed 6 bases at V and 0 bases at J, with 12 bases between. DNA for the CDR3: TGCGCCAGCAGACTAACCACAAATAGCAATCAGCCCCAGCATTTT. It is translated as CASRLTTNSNQPQHF.

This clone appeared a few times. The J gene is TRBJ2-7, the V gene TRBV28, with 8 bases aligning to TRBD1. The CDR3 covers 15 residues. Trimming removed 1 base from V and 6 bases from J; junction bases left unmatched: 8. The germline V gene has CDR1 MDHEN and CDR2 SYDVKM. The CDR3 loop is CASSLSRTGSAEQYF. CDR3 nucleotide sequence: TGTGCCAGCAGTTTATCCAGGACAGGGTCGGCCGAGCAGTACTTC.